These 32 T cell receptor beta chains originate from one sample sequenced in a study of cytomegalovirus exposure and HLA in healthy donors (dated by TCRdb to about 2017). Receptor libraries were prepared by the immunoSEQ multiplex PCR assay. A mixture of 60 forward primers for TCR Vbeta segments and 13 reverse primers for TCR Jbeta segments was used in the multiplex PCR. Here the immuneACCESS table is served through TCRdb, limited to in-frame sequences with V and J called. Missing clones are a known gap in these copies; in checked studies unresolved V genes cover under half, and the rest lacks a known reason. The sample's table covers tens of thousands of clones. The ten largest clonotypes hold approximately 16% of the sample. Sample: PBMCs. These receptors all stem from a male donor in good health and CMV-seronegative.

The chain combines TRBV25-1 with TRBJ1-5; D not certain. Trimming took 3 bases from V and 4 from J, leaving 7 bases between them. Germline V gives CDR1 MGHDK, CDR2 SYGVNS. This CDR3 is 13 amino acids long. The CDR3 reads CASSDTGNQPQHF. CDR3 nucleotides: TGTGCCAGCAGTGATACGGGAAATCAGCCCCAGCATTTT.

The V gene is TRBV5-4, the J gene TRBJ1-6; 7 bases fit TRBD1. The ends lost 6 bases at V and 6 bases at J; junction bases unmatched: 9. There are 15 residues in the CDR3. Germline V gives CDR1 SGHNT, CDR2 YYREEE (reference sequence). This CDR3 is CASTRLGTANSPLHF. The CDR3, as DNA: TGTGCCAGCACCCGTTTAGGGACAGCTAATTCACCCCTCCACTTT.

The genes are TRBV5-1 and TRBJ1-6; a weak D match, TRBD1 (6 bases). Germline loops: CDR1 SGHRS, CDR2 YFSETQ. With 1 base removed from V and 9 bases from J, the gap between germline ends came to 17 bases. This CDR3 comprises 16 residues. The CDR3 here is CASSLHLQGEGSPLHF. For the CDR3, the DNA is TGCGCCAGCAGCTTGCACTTACAGGGTGAGGGTTCACCCCTCCACTTT.

This sequence joins TRBV7-2 and TRBJ2-5; D remains unclear. V lost 4 bases and J lost 3, with 12 bases in between. The CDR3 sequence is 14 residues long. The germline gives CDR1 SGHTA, CDR2 FQGNSA. The CDR3 spells CASSSPESKETQYF. CDR3 nucleotide sequence: TGTGCCAGCAGCTCCCCGGAGTCGAAAGAGACCCAGTACTTC.

Concerning this clone itself: The sample has other DNA sequences that encode this CDR3 too. The V and J genes are TRBV4-3 and TRBJ2-7, with 10 bases that match TRBD1. With 6 bases clipped from V and 4 bases from J, the junction kept 9 bases outside the gene matches. The CDR3 runs to 15 residues. Germline V gene sequence: CDR1 LGHNA, CDR2 YSLEER. The CDR3 reads CASSHSGTGEYEQYF. In DNA form, the CDR3 reads TGCGCCAGCAGTCATTCCGGGACAGGGGAGTACGAGCAGTACTTC.

The chain uses TRBV6-5 and TRBJ2-1; tentative D call: TRBD1 (6 bases). V lost 6 bases and J lost 13, with 13 bases in between. In germline, CDR1 is MNHEY, CDR2 SVGAGI. The CDR3 is 11 residues long. CDR3 in DNA: TGTGCCAGCAGCAACGGGACACTACAGTTCTTC. It codes for CASSNGTLQFF.

The J gene is TRBJ1-1, the V gene TRBV7-9; D uncertain. Germline V gene data show CDR1 as SEHNR and CDR2 as FQNEAQ (reference sequence). The CDR3 has 13 residues. With 5 bases removed from V and 0 bases from J, the gap between germline ends came to 7 bases. The CDR3 spells CASSPQVNTEAFF. CDR3 sequence (DNA): TGTGCCAGCAGCCCTCAGGTGAACACTGAAGCTTTCTTT.

The CDR3 here is CASSQPTGGGGQETQYF. CDR3 nucleotide sequence: TGTGCCAGCAGCCAACCGACAGGGGGCGGTGGTCAAGAGACCCAGTACTTC. V gene TRBV4-2 combines with J gene TRBJ2-5, with 10 positions matching TRBD1. The V and J ends lost 2 bases and 2 bases, in that order; junction bases with no gene match: 8. Looked up from germline, CDR1 is LGHNA and CDR2 is YNFKEQ. The CDR3 loop spans 17 amino acids.

The CDR3 reads CASSPTGKEQYF. CDR3 coding DNA: TGCGCCAGCAGCCCGACAGGGAAAGAGCAGTACTTC. This chain links TRBV5-1 with TRBJ2-7; 7 bases align to TRBD1. Germline V gene sequence: CDR1 SGHRS, CDR2 YFSETQ. CDR3 length: 12 residues. J lost 7 bases, V lost 4 bases, and 5 bases had no gene match.

The chain couples TRBV29-1 to TRBJ2-7; weak D call: TRBD2 (6 bases). Trimming shortened V by 0 bases and J by 1 base, and 10 bases separated the two germline ends. The CDR3 length is 14 residues. Germline CDR1 is SQVTM and CDR2 is ANQGSEA. DNA of the CDR3: TGCAGCGTTGAAGATAGGACTACATCCTACGAGCAGTACTTC. It yields the protein CSVEDRTTSYEQYF.

The gene calls are TRBV5-1 and TRBJ1-2; 7 bases are a match to TRBD1. Germline-derived CDR1 and CDR2 are SGHRS and YFSETQ. This CDR3 has 15 amino acids. V lost 4 bases, J lost 2 bases, and 8 bases stayed unmatched. The CDR3 is CASSRGGEGNYGYTF. The CDR3 DNA follows: TGCGCCAGCAGCCGAGGGGGCGAGGGCAACTATGGCTACACCTTC.

This chain connects TRBV19 to TRBJ1-5, with D possibly being TRBD1 (6 bases). CDR1 LNHDA and CDR2 SQIVND come from the germline V gene (reference sequence). This CDR3 comprises 14 residues. Trimming took 4 bases from V and 6 from J, leaving 13 bases between them. The DNA of the CDR3 is TGTGCCAGTAGTACTACAGGGTACCGTCAGCCCCAGCATTTT. Translated, it gives CASSTTGYRQPQHF.

The chain links TRBV6-6 to TRBJ2-7, with D perhaps TRBD2 (6 bases). Trimming stripped 4 bases from V and 3 bases from J, with 10 bases between. The CDR3 totals 13 residues. Germline V lookup: CDR1 MNHNY, CDR2 SVGAGI (reference sequence). CDR3: CASSWGTDYEQYF. The CDR3 coding sequence is TGTGCCAGCAGTTGGGGGACTGACTACGAGCAGTACTTC.

This chain joins TRBV5-1 and TRBJ2-3, with a tentative D call TRBD2 (5 bases). The germline V and J ends were trimmed by 4 bases and 1 base, with 10 bases remaining between them. The CDR3 loop spans 14 amino acids. Germline V gene lookup returns CDR1 SGHRS and CDR2 YFSETQ. This CDR3 reads CASSLARGTDTQYF. The CDR3 nucleotides are TGCGCCAGCAGCCTGGCGAGGGGCACAGATACGCAGTATTTT.

The gene calls are TRBV29-1 and TRBJ2-7, with D possibly TRBD2 on 5 matching bases. Germline V gene data show CDR1 as SQVTM and CDR2 as ANQGSEA. This CDR3 region has 14 residues. V was trimmed by 5 bases and J by 2 bases, leaving 16 bases between them. The CDR3 DNA sequence: TGCAGCGTTAATCCAGGTAGGGAGCCCTACGAGCAGTACTTC. Translation: CSVNPGREPYEQYF.

V is TRBV2 and J is TRBJ1-6; maybe TRBD1 (6 bases). Trimming took 6 bases from V and 5 from J, leaving 17 bases between them. Germline CDR1 reads SNHLY; CDR2 reads FYNNEI. This CDR3 comprises 16 residues. The CDR3 DNA sequence: TGTGCCAGCAGCCAACCTGCGACAGGAGATAATTCACCCCTCCACTTT. Protein product: CASSQPATGDNSPLHF.

The rearrangement links TRBV7-9 to TRBJ1-2, with a weak D call TRBD1 (5 bases). CDR1 is SEHNR and CDR2 is FQNEAQ in the germline V gene (reference sequence). CDR3 length: 14 residues. Between the trimmed V and J ends, which lost 3 bases and 8 bases, there was a span of 16 bases. DNA for the CDR3: TGTGCCAGCAGCTTGTTGCCGGGACTGGAGGGCTACACCTTC. Protein sequence: CASSLLPGLEGYTF. The full variable domain, with the rest looked up from reference TRBV7-9 and TRBJ1-2, is DTGVSQNPRHKITKRGQNVTFRCDPISEHNRLYWYRQTLGQGPEFLTYFQNEAQLEKSRLLSDRFSAERPKGSFSTLEIQRTEQGDSAMYLCASSLLPGLEGYTFGSGTRLTVV.

This chain links TRBV4-2 with TRBJ2-1; 12 bases agree with TRBD2. The CDR3 runs 16 residues. The germline V gene has CDR1 LGHNA and CDR2 YNFKEQ. The V segment lost 2 bases and the J segment 15 bases; nucleotides outside the gene matches: 14. CDR3 amino acids: CASSQSETSGGPRRFF. The CDR3 DNA reads TGTGCCAGCAGCCAATCCGAGACTAGCGGGGGCCCCCGACGGTTCTTC.

V usage is TRBV7-8 and J usage is TRBJ2-7; the match to TRBD1 covers 7 bases. CDR1 is SGHVS, CDR2 FQNEAQ, per germline. There are 16 residues in the CDR3. Trimming at V came to 2 bases and at J to 0 bases, leaving 7 bases not matched to a gene. The CDR3 DNA follows: TGTGCCAGCAGCTTATCGGGACAGCAAATCTCCTACGAGCAGTACTTC. It translates to CASSLSGQQISYEQYF.

This chain links TRBV9 with TRBJ2-1; 9 bases are a match to TRBD2. The CDR3 is 14 amino acids. Trimming took 5 bases from V and 6 from J; bases not matched to a gene: 6. Per germline, CDR1 SGDLS and CDR2 YYNGEE. This CDR3 reads CASSPGLASNEQFF. Written as DNA, the CDR3 is TGTGCCAGCAGTCCGGGACTAGCCTCCAATGAGCAGTTCTTC.

The chain carries TRBV5-5 and TRBJ2-1; 11 nucleotides match TRBD2. The CDR3 sequence is 16 residues long. Losses at the gene ends were 1 base for V and 7 bases for J; bases not matched to a gene: 7. CDR1 and CDR2 from the germline V gene are SGHKS and YYEKEE (reference sequence). CDR3 in DNA: TGTGCCAGCAGCTTGTTGGTTAGCGGGGGGGCGAATGAGCAGTTCTTC. Its translation is CASSLLVSGGANEQFF.

The V and J genes are TRBV27 and TRBJ2-7; 7 bases line up with TRBD2. This CDR3 spans 15 amino acids. The junction had 4 bases not matched to a gene; V was cut back by 1 base and J by 1 base. CDR1 MNHEY and CDR2 SMNVEV come from the germline V gene (reference sequence). For the CDR3, the DNA is TGTGCCAGCAGTTTATTGGCGGGGGAGTCCTACGAGCAGTACTTC. This encodes CASSLLAGESYEQYF.

This chain links TRBV6-1 with TRBJ2-1; TRBD2 matches at 12 bases. From germline, CDR1 is MNHNS and CDR2 SASEGT. V trimming: 2 bases; J trimming: 5 bases; junction bases outside the gene matches: 1. This CDR3 comprises 15 residues. Written as DNA, the CDR3 is TGTGCCAGCAGTGAAACTAGCGGGGGGCACAATGAGCAGTTCTTC. This gives the protein CASSETSGGHNEQFF.

This sequence joins TRBV11-2 and TRBJ1-6; a weak D match, TRBD1 (5 bases). Germline V gives CDR1 SGHAT, CDR2 FQNNGV. The CDR3 spans 13 residues. V was cut by 5 bases and J by 7 bases, with 9 bases left in between. The CDR3 protein is CASSRQPNSPLHF. The CDR3 coding sequence is TGTGCCAGCAGCCGACAGCCCAATTCACCCCTCCACTTT.

This chain connects TRBV29-1 to TRBJ2-3, with 10 bases lining up with TRBD1. CDR1 SQVTM and CDR2 ANQGSEA come from the germline V gene. This CDR3 is built from 15 residues. V dropped 6 bases and J dropped 0; count of bases not matched to a gene: 6. CDR3 loop: CSVGDRGQSTDTQYF. The CDR3 DNA reads as TGCAGCGTGGGGGACAGGGGTCAAAGCACAGATACGCAGTATTTT.

The chain carries TRBV6-1 and TRBJ1-6; TRBD1 matches at 7 bases. The CDR3 length is 15 residues. CDR1 and CDR2 from the germline V gene are MNHNS and SASEGT. V shed 1 base and J 9 bases; nucleotides not matched to a gene: 6. This CDR3 reads CASSEEHRGGSPLHF. The CDR3 DNA follows: TGTGCCAGCAGTGAAGAACACAGGGGTGGTTCACCCCTCCACTTT.

The J gene is TRBJ1-3, the V gene TRBV6-1; D is unclear. Looked up from germline, CDR1 is MNHNS and CDR2 is SASEGT. The length of the CDR3 is 13 residues. Trimming took off 3 bases at V and 0 bases at J, with 3 bases between the two ends. CDR3 protein: CASSDNSGNTIYF. The CDR3, as DNA: TGTGCCAGCAGTGACAACTCTGGAAACACCATATATTTT.

The chain couples TRBV4-3 to TRBJ2-5, with 9 bases lining up with TRBD2. Germline-derived CDR1 and CDR2 are LGHNA and YSLEER. This CDR3 region has 16 residues. J was trimmed by 5 bases and V by 4 bases; bases with no gene match: 11. CDR3 residues: CASSPGVAGDRETQYF. The CDR3 DNA follows: TGCGCCAGCAGCCCTGGAGTAGCGGGGGATCGGGAGACCCAGTACTTC.

The V gene is TRBV12-5, the J gene TRBJ1-4; perhaps TRBD1 as D (5 bases). The CDR3 runs to 14 residues. Trimming took off 4 bases at V and 8 bases at J, with 14 bases between the two ends. Germline V lookup: CDR1 LGHNT, CDR2 FRNRAP. The CDR3: CASGSGGADEKLFF. The CDR3 DNA is TGTGCTAGTGGTTCGGGCGGGGCGGACGAAAAACTGTTTTTT. Using reference TRBV12-5 and TRBJ1-4 for the parts outside the CDR3, the full variable domain is DARVTQTPRHKVTEMGQEVTMRCQPILGHNTVFWYRQTMMQGLELLAYFRNRAPLDDSGMPKDRFSAEMPDATLATLKIQPSEPRDSAVYFCASGSGGADEKLFFGSGTQLSVL.

The V and J genes are TRBV7-6 and TRBJ2-7; TRBD1 matches 8 bases. Unmatched junction bases numbered 7, after V lost 5 bases and J lost 7 bases. This CDR3 is built from 13 residues. Germline values: CDR1 SGHVS, CDR2 FNYEAQ. The CDR3 DNA follows: TGTGCCAGCAGCGCTCGGACAGGGCGAGAGCAGTACTTC. This sequence encodes CASSARTGREQYF.

This chain connects TRBV19 to TRBJ2-2; 7 positions match TRBD2. The germline V gene encodes CDR1 LNHDA and CDR2 SQIVND (reference sequence). J gave up 4 bases and V 3 bases, and 11 bases lay outside the gene matches. The CDR3 covers 17 residues. The CDR3 region has the DNA TGTGCCAGTAGTATCATCGGACTAGTGATCGGCACCGGGGAGCTGTTTTTT. Translating gives CASSIIGLVIGTGELFF.

The chain links TRBV9 to TRBJ2-2, with 11 bases that match TRBD2. The CDR3 extends over 17 amino acids. Germline lookup yields CDR1 SGDLS and CDR2 YYNGEE. Trimming removed 0 bases from V and 4 bases from J; junction bases left unmatched: 5. CDR3 nucleotides: TGTGCCAGCAGCGTAGGGATAGCGGGGGGGCCCACCGGGGAGCTGTTTTTT. Protein product: CASSVGIAGGPTGELFF.